This T cell receptor beta chain came from a study of cytomegalovirus exposure and HLA in healthy donors. General study findings and limits: In vitro experiments confirmed that a few CMV-associated chains were specific for CMV antigens. A prior analysis recorded that most TCR beta V segments were productive about 87% or about 30% of the time. Some V segments could not be told apart, so they were left out, TRBV6-2 and TRBV6-3 among them. It was approximately 160 TCR beta chains that were listed as cytomegalovirus-associated.

The primer mix had 60 Vbeta and 13 Jbeta primers. Method: immunoSEQ multiplex PCR; TCRdb's copy keeps in-frame clones and lacks some. The table shows under 150,000 clones, with 75% to 85% occurring only once. Germline V lookup: CDR1 SGDLS, CDR2 YYNGEE. V lost 3 bases, J lost 3 bases, and 5 bases stayed unmatched. The CDR3 is 16 amino acids. With regard to this clone: The antigen is unknown.

This receptor was taken from a man between 25 and 39 years old in good health and CMV-seronegative. V usage is TRBV9 and J usage is TRBJ2-7; 14 positions match TRBD2. Sequenced input: PBMCs. Written as DNA, the CDR3 is TGTGCCAGCAGCGCCGGACTAGCGGGAGGCCTCTACGAGCAGTACTTC. This codes for CASSAGLAGGLYEQYF.